The 4 T cell receptor beta chains presented below share a single source sample, sequenced in a study of blood T cell repertoires in COVID-19. Sequencing was performed with immunoSEQ multiplex PCR; in TCRdb, only in-frame clones are kept and a portion is missing. The table shows 95,000 to 100,000 clones, with 85% to 95% occurring only once. The sample taken for sequencing was peripheral blood. These receptors came from a man aged 45-65 years with active COVID-19.

The rearrangement joins TRBV4-1 to TRBJ2-1, with D possibly TRBD1 on 5 matching bases. There are 14 residues in the CDR3. The V gene lost 0 bases and the J gene lost 9 bases, with 12 bases spanning the gap. CDR1 and CDR2 (germline): MGHRA, YSYEKL. CDR3 sequence reads: CASSQDGAIVEQFF. The CDR3 DNA is TGCGCCAGCAGCCAAGATGGGGCTATCGTTGAGCAGTTCTTC.

This chain uses TRBV27 with TRBJ1-1, with 7 nucleotides matching TRBD1. Per germline, CDR1 MNHEY and CDR2 SMNVEV (reference sequence). This CDR3 region has 11 residues. The J segment lost 11 bases and the V segment lost 6 bases, leaving 6 bases of the junction unmatched. CDR3 coding DNA: TGTGCCAGCAGGACGGGACAGAAGGCTTTCTTT. It specifies CASRTGQKAFF.

V and J are TRBV30 and TRBJ2-3; 9 positions agree with TRBD2. The CDR3 consists of 15 residues. J gave up 0 bases and V 3 bases, and 4 bases lay outside the gene matches. CDR1 is GTSNPN, CDR2 SVGIG, per germline (reference sequence). This chain's CDR3 is CAWRLAGASTDTQYF. The CDR3 nucleotides are TGTGCCTGGAGACTAGCGGGTGCTAGCACAGATACGCAGTATTTT.

The rearrangement links TRBV6-1 to TRBJ2-3; 9 bases line up with TRBD2. Germline CDR1 MNHNS, CDR2 SASEGT. Germline trimming cut 2 bases from V and 2 bases from J; bases unmatched to any gene: 11. This CDR3 is built from 18 residues. The CDR3 region is CASSEFTGGLANTDTQYF. CDR3 in DNA: TGTGCCAGCAGTGAATTCACAGGCGGACTAGCGAACACAGATACGCAGTATTTT.